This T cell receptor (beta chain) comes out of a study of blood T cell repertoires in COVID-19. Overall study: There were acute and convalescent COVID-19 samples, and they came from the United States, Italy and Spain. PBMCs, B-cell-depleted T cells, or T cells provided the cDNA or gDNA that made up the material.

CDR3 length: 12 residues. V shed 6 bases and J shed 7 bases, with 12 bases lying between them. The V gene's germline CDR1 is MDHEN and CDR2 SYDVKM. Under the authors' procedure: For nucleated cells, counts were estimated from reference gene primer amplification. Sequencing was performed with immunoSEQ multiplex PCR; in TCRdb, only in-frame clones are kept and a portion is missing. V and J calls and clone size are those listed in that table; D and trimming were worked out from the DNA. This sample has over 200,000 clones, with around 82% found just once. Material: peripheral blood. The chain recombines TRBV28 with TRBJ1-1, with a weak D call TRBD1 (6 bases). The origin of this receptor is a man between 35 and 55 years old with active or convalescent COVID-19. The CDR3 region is CASRGDTDEAFF. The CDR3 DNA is TGTGCCAGCAGAGGGGACACCGATGAAGCTTTCTTT.